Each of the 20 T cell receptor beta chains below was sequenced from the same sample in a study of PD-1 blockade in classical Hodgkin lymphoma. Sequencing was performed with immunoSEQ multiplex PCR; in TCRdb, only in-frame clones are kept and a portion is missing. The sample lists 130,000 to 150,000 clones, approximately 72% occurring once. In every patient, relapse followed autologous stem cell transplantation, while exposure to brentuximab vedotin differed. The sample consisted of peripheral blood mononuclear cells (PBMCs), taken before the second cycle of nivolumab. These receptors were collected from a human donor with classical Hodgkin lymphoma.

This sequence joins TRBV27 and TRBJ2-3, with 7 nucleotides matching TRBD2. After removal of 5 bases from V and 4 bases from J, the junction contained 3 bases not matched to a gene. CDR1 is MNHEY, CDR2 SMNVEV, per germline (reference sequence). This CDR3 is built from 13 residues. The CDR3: CASSGRGADTQYF. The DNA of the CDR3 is TGTGCCAGCAGTGGCCGGGGGGCAGATACGCAGTATTTT.

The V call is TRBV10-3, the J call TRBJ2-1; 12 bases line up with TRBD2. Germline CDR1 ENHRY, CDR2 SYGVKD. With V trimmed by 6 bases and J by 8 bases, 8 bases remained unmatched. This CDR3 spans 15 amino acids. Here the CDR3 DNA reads TGTGCCATCAGCGGACTAGCGGGGTTTGTAGATGAGCAGTTCTTC. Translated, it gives CAISGLAGFVDEQFF.

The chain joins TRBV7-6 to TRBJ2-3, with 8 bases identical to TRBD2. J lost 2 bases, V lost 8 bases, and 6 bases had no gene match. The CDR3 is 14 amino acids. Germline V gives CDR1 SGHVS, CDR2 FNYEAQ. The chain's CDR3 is CASGRGLDTDTQYF. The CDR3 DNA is TGTGCCAGCGGGAGGGGACTAGACACAGATACGCAGTATTTT.

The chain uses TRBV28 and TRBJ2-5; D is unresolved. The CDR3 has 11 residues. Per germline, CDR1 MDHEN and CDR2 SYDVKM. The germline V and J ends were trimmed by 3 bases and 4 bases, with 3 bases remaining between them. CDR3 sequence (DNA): TGTGCCAGCAGTTTTGTAGAGACCCAGTACTTC. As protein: CASSFVETQYF.

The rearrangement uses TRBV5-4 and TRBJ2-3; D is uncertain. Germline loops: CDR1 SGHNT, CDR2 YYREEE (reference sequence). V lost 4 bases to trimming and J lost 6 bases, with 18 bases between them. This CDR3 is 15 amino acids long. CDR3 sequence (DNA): TGTGCCAGCAGCCACCGGGCAATGACCCCCGATACGCAGTATTTT. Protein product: CASSHRAMTPDTQYF.

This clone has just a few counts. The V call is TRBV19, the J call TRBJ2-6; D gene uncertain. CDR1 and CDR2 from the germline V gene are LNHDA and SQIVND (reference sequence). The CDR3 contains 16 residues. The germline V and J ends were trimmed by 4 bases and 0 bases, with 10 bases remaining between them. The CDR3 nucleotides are TGTGCCAGTAGTACCCCGGACGTCTCTGGGGCCAACGTCCTGACTTTC. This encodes CASSTPDVSGANVLTF.

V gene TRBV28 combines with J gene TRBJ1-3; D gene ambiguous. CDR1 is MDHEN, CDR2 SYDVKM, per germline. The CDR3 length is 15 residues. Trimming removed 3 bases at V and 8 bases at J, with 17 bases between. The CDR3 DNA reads TGTGCCAGCAGTTTGCCGGCTCAATATGAGGACACCATATATTTT. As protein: CASSLPAQYEDTIYF.

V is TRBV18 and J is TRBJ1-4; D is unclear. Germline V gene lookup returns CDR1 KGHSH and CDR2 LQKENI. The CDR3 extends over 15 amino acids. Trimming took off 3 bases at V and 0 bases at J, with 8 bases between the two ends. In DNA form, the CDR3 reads TGTGCCAGCTCACCCACACCCTCAACTAATGAAAAACTGTTTTTT. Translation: CASSPTPSTNEKLFF.

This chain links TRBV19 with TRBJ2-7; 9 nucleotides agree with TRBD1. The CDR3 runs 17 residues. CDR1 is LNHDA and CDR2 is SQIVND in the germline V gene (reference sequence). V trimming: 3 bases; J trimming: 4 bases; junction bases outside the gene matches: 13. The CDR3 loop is CASSIPLNRGRRYEQYF. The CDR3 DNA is TGTGCCAGTAGTATCCCCCTGAACAGGGGGCGCAGGTACGAGCAGTACTTC.

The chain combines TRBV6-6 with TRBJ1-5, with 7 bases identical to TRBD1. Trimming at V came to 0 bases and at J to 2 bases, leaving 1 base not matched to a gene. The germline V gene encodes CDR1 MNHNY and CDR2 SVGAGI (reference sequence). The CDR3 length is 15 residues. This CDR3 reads CASSYSGTGNQPQHF. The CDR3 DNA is TGTGCCAGCAGTTACTCCGGGACAGGCAATCAGCCCCAGCATTTT.

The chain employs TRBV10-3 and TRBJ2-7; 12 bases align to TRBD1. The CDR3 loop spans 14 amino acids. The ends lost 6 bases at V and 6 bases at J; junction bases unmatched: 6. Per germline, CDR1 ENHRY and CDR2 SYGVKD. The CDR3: CAISPGTGGGEQYF. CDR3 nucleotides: TGTGCCATCAGCCCCGGGACAGGGGGCGGCGAGCAGTACTTC.

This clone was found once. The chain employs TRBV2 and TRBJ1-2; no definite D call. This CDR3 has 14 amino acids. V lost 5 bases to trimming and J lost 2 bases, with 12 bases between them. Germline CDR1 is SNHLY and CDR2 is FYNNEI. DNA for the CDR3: TGTGCCAGCAGTCAACGCCTTCGGAACTATGGCTACACCTTC. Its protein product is CASSQRLRNYGYTF.

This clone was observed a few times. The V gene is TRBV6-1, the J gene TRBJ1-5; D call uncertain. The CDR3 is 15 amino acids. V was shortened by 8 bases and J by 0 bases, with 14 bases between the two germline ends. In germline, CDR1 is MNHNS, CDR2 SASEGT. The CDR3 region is CASARAGYSNQPQHF. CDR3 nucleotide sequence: TGTGCCAGCGCCCGGGCGGGCTATAGCAATCAGCCCCAGCATTTT.

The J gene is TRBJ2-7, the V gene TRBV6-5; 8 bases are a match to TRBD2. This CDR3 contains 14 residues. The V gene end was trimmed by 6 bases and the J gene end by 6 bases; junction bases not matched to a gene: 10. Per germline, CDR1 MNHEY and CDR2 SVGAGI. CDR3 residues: CASRGAFAGGEQYF. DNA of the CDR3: TGTGCCAGCAGGGGAGCCTTTGCGGGAGGCGAGCAGTACTTC.

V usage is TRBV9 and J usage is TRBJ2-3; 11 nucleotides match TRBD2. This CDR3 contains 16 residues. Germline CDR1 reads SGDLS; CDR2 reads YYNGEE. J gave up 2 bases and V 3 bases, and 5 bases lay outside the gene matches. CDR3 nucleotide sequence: TGTGCCAGCAGCGAATTAGCGGGGGGGACCACAGATACGCAGTATTTT. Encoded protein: CASSELAGGTTDTQYF.

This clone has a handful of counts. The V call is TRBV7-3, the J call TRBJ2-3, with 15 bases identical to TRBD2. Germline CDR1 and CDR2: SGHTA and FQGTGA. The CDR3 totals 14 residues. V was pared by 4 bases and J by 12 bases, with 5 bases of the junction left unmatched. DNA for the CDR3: TGTGCCAGCAGCTCCGGACTAGCGGGAGGGCCCCAGTATTTT. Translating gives CASSSGLAGGPQYF.

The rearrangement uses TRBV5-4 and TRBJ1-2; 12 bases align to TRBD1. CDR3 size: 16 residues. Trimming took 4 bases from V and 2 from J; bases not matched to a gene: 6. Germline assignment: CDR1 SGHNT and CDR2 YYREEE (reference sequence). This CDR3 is CASSPGQGALNYGYTF. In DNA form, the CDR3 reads TGTGCCAGCAGCCCGGGACAGGGGGCCCTCAACTATGGCTACACCTTC.

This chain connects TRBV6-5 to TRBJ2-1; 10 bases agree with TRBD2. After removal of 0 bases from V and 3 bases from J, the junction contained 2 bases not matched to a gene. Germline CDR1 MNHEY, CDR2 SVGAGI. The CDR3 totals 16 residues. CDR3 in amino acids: CASSYSPSGGYNEQFF. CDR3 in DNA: TGTGCCAGCAGTTACTCGCCTAGCGGGGGCTACAATGAGCAGTTCTTC.

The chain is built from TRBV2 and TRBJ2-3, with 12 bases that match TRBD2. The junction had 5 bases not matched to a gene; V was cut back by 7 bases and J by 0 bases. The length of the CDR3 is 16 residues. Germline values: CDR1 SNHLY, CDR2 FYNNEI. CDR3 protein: CASTSGRALSTDTQYF. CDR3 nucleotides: TGTGCCAGCACTAGCGGGAGGGCCCTTAGCACAGATACGCAGTATTTT.

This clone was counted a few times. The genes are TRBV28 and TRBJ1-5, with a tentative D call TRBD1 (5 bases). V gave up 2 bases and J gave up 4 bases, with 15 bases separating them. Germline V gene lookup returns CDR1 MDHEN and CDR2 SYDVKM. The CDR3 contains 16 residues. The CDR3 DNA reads TGTGCCAGCAGTTTAGCGGACGGGACCGGGAATCAGCCCCAGCATTTT. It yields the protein CASSLADGTGNQPQHF. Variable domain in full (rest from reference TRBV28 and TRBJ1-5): DVKVTQSSRYLVKRTGEKVFLECVQDMDHENMFWYRQDPGLGLRLIYFSYDVKMKEKGDIPEGYSVSREKKERFSLILESASTNQTSMYLCASSLADGTGNQPQHFGDGTRLSIL.